The 12 T cell receptor beta chains below all came from one sample that was sequenced in a study of Ad26.COV2.S vaccination and SARS-CoV-2 variants (dated by TCRdb to the early 2020s). Library construction relied on the immunoSEQ multiplex PCR assay. This immuneACCESS table, as held by TCRdb, lists in-frame sequences with V and J called but not all clones. Of the missing ones, under half trace to an unresolved V gene in checked studies; the others have no known cause. The sample has around 300,000 clones on record, around 89% of them singletons. The ten largest clones represent approximately 5% of the sample. The treatment or condition label of this sample denotes: about 20 received Ad26.COV2.S at low or high dose, single or two shots; 5 received placebo; per-sample allocation not given. Repertoires of vaccine and placebo recipients were sequenced from samples collected on day 63 after the first injection.

Here the sequenced sample was peripheral blood, taken in a trial of Ad26.COV2.S vaccine versus placebo. These receptors all stem from a person between 18 and 60 years old who received the Ad26.COV2.S COVID-19 vaccine or a placebo.

The V call is TRBV19, the J call TRBJ1-1; maybe TRBD1 (5 bases). CDR1 is LNHDA and CDR2 is SQIVND in the germline V gene (reference sequence). Trimming pared 3 bases from V and 4 bases from J, leaving 15 bases between. The CDR3 runs 15 residues. CDR3 nucleotides: TGTGCCAGTAGTATCCCAAGACAGCGCGTCACTGAAGCTTTCTTT. It yields the protein CASSIPRQRVTEAFF.

The chain carries TRBV11-1 and TRBJ1-1, with D unclear. CDR3 length: 14 amino acids. The ends were cut back, 1 base at V and 2 bases at J, with 8 bases in the middle. Germline lookup yields CDR1 SGHAT and CDR2 FQDESV (reference sequence). This CDR3 reads CASSLGSDNTEAFF. CDR3 coding DNA: TGTGCCAGCAGCTTAGGGTCAGATAACACTGAAGCTTTCTTT. The full variable domain, in which reference TRBV11-1 and TRBJ1-1 provide the parts outside the CDR3, is EAEVAQSPRYKITEKSQAVAFWCDPISGHATLYWYRQILGQGPELLVQFQDESVVDDSQLPKDRFSAERLKGVDSTLKIQPAELGDSAMYLCASSLGSDNTEAFFGQGTRLTVV.

The CDR3: CASSLDAGKETQYF. CDR3 DNA: TGTGCCAGCAGCTTAGATGCGGGGAAAGAGACCCAGTACTTC. This sequence joins TRBV7-9 and TRBJ2-5, with D maybe TRBD2 (6 bases). Deletions cut 1 base from V and 3 bases from J, with 9 bases between. CDR1 and CDR2 (germline): SEHNR, FQNEAQ (reference sequence). The CDR3 runs 14 residues. Full variable domain (missing parts from reference TRBV7-9 and TRBJ2-5): DTGVSQNPRHKITKRGQNVTFRCDPISEHNRLYWYRQTLGQGPEFLTYFQNEAQLEKSRLLSDRFSAERPKGSFSTLEIQRTEQGDSAMYLCASSLDAGKETQYFGPGTRLLVL.

The chain has TRBV7-2 and TRBJ2-2, with 8 bases aligning to TRBD1. V lost 2 bases to trimming and J lost 8 bases; unmatched junction nucleotides: 4. Germline V gene sequence: CDR1 SGHTA, CDR2 FQGNSA. The CDR3 is made up of 14 amino acids. CDR3 sequence reads: CASSLMTGAGELFF. In DNA, the CDR3 is TGTGCCAGCAGCTTAATGACAGGGGCTGGGGAGCTGTTTTTT. The complete variable domain, with remaining parts taken from reference TRBV7-2 and TRBJ2-2, reads GAGVSQSPSNKVTEKGKDVELRCDPISGHTALYWYRQSLGQGLEFLIYFQGNSAPDKSGLPSDRFSAERTGGSVSTLTIQRTQQEDSAVYLCASSLMTGAGELFFGEGSRLTVL.

The V gene is TRBV4-1, the J gene TRBJ2-3; D is possibly TRBD2 (5 bases). This CDR3 spans 15 amino acids. The germline CDR1 and CDR2 sequences are MGHRA and YSYEKL. Trimming took off 4 bases at V and 0 bases at J, with 11 bases between the two ends. As DNA, the CDR3 is TGCGCCAGCAGCCTTTCTAGCTATAGCACAGATACGCAGTATTTT. The encoded protein is CASSLSSYSTDTQYF.

The chain combines TRBV21-1 with TRBJ1-1; TRBD1, the D gene given by the table, was not confirmed from the DNA. TRBV21-1 is reported as a pseudogene. This CDR3 has 15 amino acids. The CDR3 protein is CASSAGQGGNTEAFF. The CDR3 DNA is TGTGCCAGCAGCGCAGGACAGGGGGGAAACACTGAAGCTTTCTTT.

The V gene is TRBV2, the J gene TRBJ2-7; 8 bases line up with TRBD1. Germline CDR1 and CDR2: SNHLY and FYNNEI. V dropped 8 bases and J dropped 4; count of bases not matched to a gene: 13. The CDR3 covers 15 residues. The CDR3: CASRDTTGGGYEQYF. In DNA, the CDR3 is TGTGCCAGCCGAGACACAACAGGGGGTGGATACGAGCAGTACTTC.

As to this clone: At one end, the junction sequence differs from germline, possibly due to a read error. The V call is TRBV6-2 or TRBV6-3, the J call TRBJ1-1, with D possibly being TRBD1 (6 bases). There are 14 residues in the CDR3. The germline V gene has CDR1 MNHEY and CDR2 SVGEGT. The CDR3, as DNA: TGTGCCACCAGTTGGGAGGGAGGGGGCACTGAAGCTTTCTTT. It encodes CATSWEGGGTEAFF.

The genes are TRBV9 and TRBJ1-4, with D perhaps TRBD1 (5 bases). Germline CDR1 SGDLS, CDR2 YYNGEE. V dropped 4 bases and J dropped 8 bases, with 15 bases sitting between them. CDR3 length equals 14 residues. The CDR3, as DNA: TGTGCCAGCAGCCCTCACCGACAGAGGGAAAAACTGTTTTTT. Its protein product is CASSPHRQREKLFF.

This clone was observed a few times. The genes are TRBV6-5 and TRBJ1-5; D not resolved. The CDR3 loop spans 14 amino acids. Trimming stripped 6 bases from V and 6 bases from J, with 15 bases between. Germline CDR1 and CDR2: MNHEY and SVGAGI. CDR3 DNA sequence: TGTGCCAGCAGGGATGTACTCAATGGTCAGCCCCAGCATTTT. It yields the protein CASRDVLNGQPQHF.

J is TRBJ2-7 and V is TRBV6-5; TRBD1 matches at 10 bases. The junction had 1 base not matched to a gene; V was cut back by 2 bases and J by 3 bases. In germline, CDR1 is MNHEY, CDR2 SVGAGI. This CDR3 comprises 14 residues. The CDR3 DNA is TGTGCCAGCAGTTACGGGACAGGGGTCTACGAGCAGTACTTC. Protein: CASSYGTGVYEQYF.

The chain recombines TRBV7-9 with TRBJ2-7, with D possibly called TRBD1 or TRBD2 (5 bases each). CDR1 SEHNR and CDR2 FQNEAQ come from the germline V gene (reference sequence). The CDR3 consists of 15 residues. V dropped 2 bases and J dropped 7 bases, with 18 bases sitting between them. The CDR3 DNA reads TGTGCCAGCAGCTTACCGGGACGGACGCTTAGGGAGCAGTACTTC. It yields the protein CASSLPGRTLREQYF.